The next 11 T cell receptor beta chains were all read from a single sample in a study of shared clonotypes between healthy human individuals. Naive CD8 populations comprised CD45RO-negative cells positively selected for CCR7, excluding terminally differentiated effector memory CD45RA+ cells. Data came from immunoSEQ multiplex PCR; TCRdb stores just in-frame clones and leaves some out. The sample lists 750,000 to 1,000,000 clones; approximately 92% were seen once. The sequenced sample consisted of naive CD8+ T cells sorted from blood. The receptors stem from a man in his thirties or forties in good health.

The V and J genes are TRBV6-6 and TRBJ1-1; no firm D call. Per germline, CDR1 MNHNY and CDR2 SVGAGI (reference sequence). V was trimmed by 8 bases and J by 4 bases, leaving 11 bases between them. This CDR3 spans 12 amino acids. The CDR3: CASCGGSTEAFF. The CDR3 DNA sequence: TGTGCCAGCTGTGGAGGGTCCACTGAAGCTTTCTTT.

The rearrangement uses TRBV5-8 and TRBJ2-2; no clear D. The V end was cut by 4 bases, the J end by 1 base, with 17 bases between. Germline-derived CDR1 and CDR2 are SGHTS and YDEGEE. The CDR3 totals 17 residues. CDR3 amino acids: CASSQSKKVQNTGELFF. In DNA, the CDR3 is TGTGCCAGCAGCCAATCTAAAAAGGTCCAGAACACCGGGGAGCTGTTTTTT.

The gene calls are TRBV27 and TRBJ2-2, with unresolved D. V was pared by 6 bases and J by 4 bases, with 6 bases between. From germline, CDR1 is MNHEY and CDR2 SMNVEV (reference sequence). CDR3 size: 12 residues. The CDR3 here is CASRDITGELFF. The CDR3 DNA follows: TGTGCCAGCAGAGACATCACCGGGGAGCTGTTTTTT.

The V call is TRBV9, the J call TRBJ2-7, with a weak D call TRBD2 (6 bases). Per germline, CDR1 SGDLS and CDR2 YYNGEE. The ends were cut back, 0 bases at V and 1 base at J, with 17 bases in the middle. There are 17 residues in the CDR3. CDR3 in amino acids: CASSVVNRAGRSYEQYF. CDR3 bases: TGTGCCAGCAGCGTAGTTAATCGTGCGGGACGGTCCTACGAGCAGTACTTC. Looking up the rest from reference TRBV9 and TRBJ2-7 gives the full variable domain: DSGVTQTPKHLITATGQRVTLRCSPRSGDLSVYWYQQSLDQGLQFLIQYYNGEERAKGNILERFSAQQFPDLHSELNLSSLELGDSALYFCASSVVNRAGRSYEQYFGPGTRLTVT.

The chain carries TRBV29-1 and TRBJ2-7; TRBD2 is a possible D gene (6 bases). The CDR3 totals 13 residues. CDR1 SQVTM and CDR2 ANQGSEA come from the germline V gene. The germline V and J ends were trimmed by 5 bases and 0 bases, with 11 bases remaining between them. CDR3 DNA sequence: TGCAGCGTTATACCGGGACTCTCCTACGAGCAGTACTTC. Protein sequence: CSVIPGLSYEQYF.

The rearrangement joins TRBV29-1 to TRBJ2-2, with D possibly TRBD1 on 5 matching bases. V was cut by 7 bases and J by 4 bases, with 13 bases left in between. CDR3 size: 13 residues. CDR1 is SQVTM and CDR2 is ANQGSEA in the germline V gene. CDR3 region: CSAIGATTGELFF. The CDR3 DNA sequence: TGCAGCGCAATAGGGGCGACCACCGGGGAGCTGTTTTTT.

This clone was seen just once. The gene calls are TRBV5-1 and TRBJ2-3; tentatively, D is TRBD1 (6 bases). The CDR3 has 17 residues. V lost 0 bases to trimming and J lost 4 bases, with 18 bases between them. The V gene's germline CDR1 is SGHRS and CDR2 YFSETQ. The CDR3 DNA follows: TGCGCCAGCAGCTTGGCGTTAACAGGGATCGTAGCAGATACGCAGTATTTT. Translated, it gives CASSLALTGIVADTQYF.

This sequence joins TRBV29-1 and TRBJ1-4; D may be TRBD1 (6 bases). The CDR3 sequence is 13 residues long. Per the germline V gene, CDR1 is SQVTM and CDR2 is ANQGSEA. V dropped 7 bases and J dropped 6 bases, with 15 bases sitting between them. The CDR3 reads CSAKTGEDEKLFF. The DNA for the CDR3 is TGCAGCGCTAAGACAGGCGAGGATGAAAAACTGTTTTTT.

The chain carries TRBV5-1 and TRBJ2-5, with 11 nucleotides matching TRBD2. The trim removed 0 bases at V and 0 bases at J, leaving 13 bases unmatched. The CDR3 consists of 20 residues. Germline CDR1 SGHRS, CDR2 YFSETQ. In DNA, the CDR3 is TGCGCCAGCAGCTTGGTTCAGGGGGGACGGGGACTAGCGGACCAAGAGACCCAGTACTTC. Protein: CASSLVQGGRGLADQETQYF.

The CDR3 sequence is CASLGFYQSGVDSGANVLTF. The CDR3 DNA sequence: TGTGCCAGCCTCGGTTTTTATCAAAGCGGGGTAGACTCTGGGGCCAACGTCCTGACTTTC. This rearrangement joins TRBV2 to TRBJ2-6; TRBD2 aligns across 7 bases. The CDR3 sequence is 20 residues long. V lost 8 bases, J lost 0 bases, and 19 bases stayed unmatched. Germline-derived CDR1 and CDR2 are SNHLY and FYNNEI.

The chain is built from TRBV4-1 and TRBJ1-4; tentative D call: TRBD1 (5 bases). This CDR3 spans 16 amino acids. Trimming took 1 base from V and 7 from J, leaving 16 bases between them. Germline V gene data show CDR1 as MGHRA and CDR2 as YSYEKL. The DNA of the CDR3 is TGCGCCAGCAGCCAAGGGCCGTCAGCGCAGGGTGAAAAACTGTTTTTT. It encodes CASSQGPSAQGEKLFF.